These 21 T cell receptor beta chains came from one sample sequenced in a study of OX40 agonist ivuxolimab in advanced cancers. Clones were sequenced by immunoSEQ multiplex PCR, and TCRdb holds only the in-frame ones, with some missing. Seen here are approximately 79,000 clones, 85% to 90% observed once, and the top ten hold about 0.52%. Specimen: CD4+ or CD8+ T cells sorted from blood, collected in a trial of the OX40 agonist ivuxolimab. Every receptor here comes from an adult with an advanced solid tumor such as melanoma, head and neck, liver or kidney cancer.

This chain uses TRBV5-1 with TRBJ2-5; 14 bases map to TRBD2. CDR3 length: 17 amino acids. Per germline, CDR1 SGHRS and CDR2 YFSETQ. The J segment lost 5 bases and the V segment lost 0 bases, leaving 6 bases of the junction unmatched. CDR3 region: CASSLGLAGGPVETQYF. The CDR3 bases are TGCGCCAGCAGCTTGGGACTAGCGGGAGGGCCGGTTGAGACCCAGTACTTC.

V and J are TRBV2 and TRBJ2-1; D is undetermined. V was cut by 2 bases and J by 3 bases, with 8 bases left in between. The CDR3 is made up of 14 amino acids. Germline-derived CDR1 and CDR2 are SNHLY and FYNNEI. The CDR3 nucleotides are TGTGCCAGCAGTGAATATGTGGGCTACAATGAGCAGTTCTTC. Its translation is CASSEYVGYNEQFF.

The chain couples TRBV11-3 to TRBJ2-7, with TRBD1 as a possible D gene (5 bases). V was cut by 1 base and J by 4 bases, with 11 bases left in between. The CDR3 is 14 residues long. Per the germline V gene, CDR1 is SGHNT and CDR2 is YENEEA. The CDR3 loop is CASSLGFKGYEQYF. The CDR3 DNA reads TGTGCCAGCAGCTTAGGTTTCAAGGGGTACGAGCAGTACTTC.

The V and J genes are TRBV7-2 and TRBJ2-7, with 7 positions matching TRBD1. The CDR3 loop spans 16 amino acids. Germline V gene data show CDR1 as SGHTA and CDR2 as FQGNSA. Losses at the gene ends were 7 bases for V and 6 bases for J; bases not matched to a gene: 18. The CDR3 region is CASIWGQTSYNREQYF. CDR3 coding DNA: TGTGCCAGCATTTGGGGACAGACCAGCTATAACCGCGAGCAGTACTTC.

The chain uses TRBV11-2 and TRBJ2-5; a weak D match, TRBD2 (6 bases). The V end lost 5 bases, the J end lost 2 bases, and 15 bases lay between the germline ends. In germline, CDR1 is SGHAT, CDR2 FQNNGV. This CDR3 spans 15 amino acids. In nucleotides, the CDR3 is TGTGCCAGCAGCCCCCGTTCGGGACTTCAAGAGACCCAGTACTTC. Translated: CASSPRSGLQETQYF.

The CDR3 sequence: CASSVGEGRSAQYF. For the CDR3, the DNA is TGTGCCAGCAGTGTAGGGGAAGGGAGGTCGGCCCAGTACTTC. The chain joins TRBV2 to TRBJ2-5; perhaps TRBD2 as D (6 bases). Trimming took off 4 bases at V and 9 bases at J, with 18 bases between the two ends. The CDR3 has 14 residues. In germline, CDR1 is SNHLY, CDR2 FYNNEI.

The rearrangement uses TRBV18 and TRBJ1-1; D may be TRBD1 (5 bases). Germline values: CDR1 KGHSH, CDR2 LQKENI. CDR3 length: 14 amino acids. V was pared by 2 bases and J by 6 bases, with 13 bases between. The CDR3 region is CASSPVRAAAEAFF. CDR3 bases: TGTGCCAGCTCACCAGTCAGGGCGGCCGCTGAAGCTTTCTTT.

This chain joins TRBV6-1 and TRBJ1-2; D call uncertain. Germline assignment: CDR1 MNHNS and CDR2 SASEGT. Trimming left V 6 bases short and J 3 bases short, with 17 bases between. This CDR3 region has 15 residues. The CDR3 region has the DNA TGTGCCAGCAGAAACGGGTCTTTCGGACACTATGGCTACACCTTC. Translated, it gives CASRNGSFGHYGYTF.

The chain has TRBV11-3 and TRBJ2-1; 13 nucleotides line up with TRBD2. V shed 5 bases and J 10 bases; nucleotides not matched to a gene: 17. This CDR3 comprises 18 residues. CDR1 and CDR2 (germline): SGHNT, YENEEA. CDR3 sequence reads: CASSPPEGLAGSLREQFF. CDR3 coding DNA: TGTGCCAGCAGCCCACCCGAGGGACTAGCGGGATCACTGCGGGAGCAGTTCTTC.

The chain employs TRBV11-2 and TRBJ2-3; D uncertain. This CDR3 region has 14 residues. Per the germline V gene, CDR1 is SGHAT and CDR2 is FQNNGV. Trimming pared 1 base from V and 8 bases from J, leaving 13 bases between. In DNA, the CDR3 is TGTGCCAGCAGCTTAGTTGGTTACCGTGGTACGCAGTATTTT. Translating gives CASSLVGYRGTQYF.

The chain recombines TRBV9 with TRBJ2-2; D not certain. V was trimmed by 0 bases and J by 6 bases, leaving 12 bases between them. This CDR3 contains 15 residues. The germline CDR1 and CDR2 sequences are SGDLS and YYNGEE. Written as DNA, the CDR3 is TGTGCCAGCAGCGTAGGGGGTACCATCCCCGGGGAGCTGTTTTTT. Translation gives CASSVGGTIPGELFF.

CDR3 protein: CAWNRAGWRDTQYF. CDR3 sequence (DNA): TGTGCCTGGAATCGGGCAGGGTGGAGAGATACGCAGTATTTT. J is TRBJ2-3 and V is TRBV30, with D perhaps TRBD1 (5 bases). V lost 4 bases and J lost 5, with 16 bases in between. The CDR3 has 14 amino acids. Germline assignment: CDR1 GTSNPN and CDR2 SVGIG (reference sequence).

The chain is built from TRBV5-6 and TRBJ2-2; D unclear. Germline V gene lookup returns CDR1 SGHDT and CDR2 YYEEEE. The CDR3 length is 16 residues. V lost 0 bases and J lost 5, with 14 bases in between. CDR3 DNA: TGTGCCAGCAGCTTGGTAGGGCAGTTTTTGACCGGGGAGCTGTTTTTT. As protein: CASSLVGQFLTGELFF.

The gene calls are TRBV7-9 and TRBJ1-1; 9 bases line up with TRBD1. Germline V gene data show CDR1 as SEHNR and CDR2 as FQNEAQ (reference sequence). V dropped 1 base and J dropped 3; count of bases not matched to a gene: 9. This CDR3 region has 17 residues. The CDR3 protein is CASSLDRGHGAYTEAFF. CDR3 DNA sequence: TGTGCCAGCAGCTTAGACAGGGGGCATGGTGCTTACACTGAAGCTTTCTTT.

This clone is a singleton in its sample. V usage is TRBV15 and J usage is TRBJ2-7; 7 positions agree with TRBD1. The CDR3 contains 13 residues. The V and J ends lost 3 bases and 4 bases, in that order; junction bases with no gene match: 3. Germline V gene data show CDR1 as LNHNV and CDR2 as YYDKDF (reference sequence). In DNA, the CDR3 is TGTGCCACCAGCAGCAACAGGGGATACGAGCAGTACTTC. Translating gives CATSSNRGYEQYF.

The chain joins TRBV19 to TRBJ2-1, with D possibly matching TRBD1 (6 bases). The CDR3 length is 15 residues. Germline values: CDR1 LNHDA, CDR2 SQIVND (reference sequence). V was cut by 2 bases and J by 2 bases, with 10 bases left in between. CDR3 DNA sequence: TGTGCCAGTAGTATATACAGGGCCACCTACAATGAGCAGTTCTTC. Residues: CASSIYRATYNEQFF.

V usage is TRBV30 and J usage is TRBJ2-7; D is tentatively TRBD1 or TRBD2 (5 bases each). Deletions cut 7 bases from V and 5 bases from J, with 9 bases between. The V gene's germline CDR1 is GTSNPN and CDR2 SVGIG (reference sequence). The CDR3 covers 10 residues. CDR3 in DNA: TGTGCCTATCGGGGCCACGAGCAGTACTTC. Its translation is CAYRGHEQYF.

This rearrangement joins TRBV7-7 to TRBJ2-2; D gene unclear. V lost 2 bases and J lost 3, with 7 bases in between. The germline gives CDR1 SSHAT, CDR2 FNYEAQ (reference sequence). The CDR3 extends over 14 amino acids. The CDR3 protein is CASSLSTYTGELFF. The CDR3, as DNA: TGTGCCAGCAGCTTATCGACTTACACCGGGGAGCTGTTTTTT.

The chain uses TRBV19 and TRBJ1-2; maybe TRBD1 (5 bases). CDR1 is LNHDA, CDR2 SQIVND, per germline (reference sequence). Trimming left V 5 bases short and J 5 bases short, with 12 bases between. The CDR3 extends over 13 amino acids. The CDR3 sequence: CASSLTAEYGYTF. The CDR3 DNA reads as TGTGCCAGTAGTTTGACAGCCGAATATGGCTACACCTTC.

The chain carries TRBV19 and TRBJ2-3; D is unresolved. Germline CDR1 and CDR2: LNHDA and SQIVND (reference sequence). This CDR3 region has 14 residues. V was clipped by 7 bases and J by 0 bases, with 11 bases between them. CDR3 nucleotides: TGTGCCAGTAAGGGCGGAACTAGCACAGATACGCAGTATTTT. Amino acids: CASKGGTSTDTQYF.

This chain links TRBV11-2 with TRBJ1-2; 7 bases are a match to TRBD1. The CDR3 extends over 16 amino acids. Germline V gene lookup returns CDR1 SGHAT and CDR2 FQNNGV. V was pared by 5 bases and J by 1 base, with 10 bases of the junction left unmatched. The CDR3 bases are TGTGCCAGCAGCCCCCTCAGGGGGGGTGATAACTATGGCTACACCTTC. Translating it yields CASSPLRGGDNYGYTF. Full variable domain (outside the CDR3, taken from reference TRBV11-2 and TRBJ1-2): EAGVAQSPRYKIIEKRQSVAFWCNPISGHATLYWYQQILGQGPKLLIQFQNNGVVDDSQLPKDRFSAERLKGVDSTLKIQPAKLEDSAVYLCASSPLRGGDNYGYTFGSGTRLTVV.